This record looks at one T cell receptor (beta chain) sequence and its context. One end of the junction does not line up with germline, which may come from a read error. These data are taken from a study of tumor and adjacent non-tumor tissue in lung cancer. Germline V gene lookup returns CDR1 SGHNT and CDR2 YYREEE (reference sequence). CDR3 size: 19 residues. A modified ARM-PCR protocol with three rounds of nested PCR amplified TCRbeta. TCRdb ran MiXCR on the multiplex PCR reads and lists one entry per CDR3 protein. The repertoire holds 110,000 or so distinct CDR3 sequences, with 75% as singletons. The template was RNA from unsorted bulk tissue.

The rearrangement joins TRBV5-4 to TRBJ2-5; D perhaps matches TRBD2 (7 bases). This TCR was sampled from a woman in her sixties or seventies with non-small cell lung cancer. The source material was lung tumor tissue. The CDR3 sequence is CASSLSPWRGGGLQEIQYF. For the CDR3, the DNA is TGTGCCAGCAGCTTATCTCCGTGGAGGGGGGGTGGTTTACAAGAGATCCAGTACTTC.